Listed here are 27 T cell receptor beta chains from one sample, sequenced in a study of Ad26.COV2.S vaccination and SARS-CoV-2 variants. Specified treatment: 15 to 20 received Ad26.COV2.S at low or high dose, single or two shots; roughly five received placebo; per-sample allocation not given. Specimen acquisition occurred on day 63 following the initial vaccine or placebo injection. Generated by immunoSEQ multiplex PCR, the TCRdb table keeps only in-frame clones and is missing some. Of over 400,000 clones detected, about 90% appear once; the ten largest clones hold about 1.6%. Sample: peripheral blood, taken in a trial of Ad26.COV2.S vaccine versus placebo. These receptors originate from a person between 18 and 65 years old who received the Ad26.COV2.S COVID-19 vaccine or a placebo.

The chain joins TRBV2 to TRBJ2-2; D is uncertain. Germline V gene sequence: CDR1 SNHLY, CDR2 FYNNEI. This CDR3 is 12 amino acids long. The V end was cut by 4 bases, the J end by 5 bases, with 5 bases between. The CDR3 DNA reads TGTGCCAGCAGTGTGGGGACCGGGGAGCTGTTTTTT. It yields the protein CASSVGTGELFF.

V is TRBV7-9 and J is TRBJ2-3, with TRBD2 identical over 7 bases. The CDR3 has 16 residues. With 3 bases clipped from V and 1 base from J, the junction kept 7 bases outside the gene matches. Per germline, CDR1 SEHNR and CDR2 FQNEAQ (reference sequence). CDR3 region: CASSFQTSFGTDTQYF. Written as DNA, the CDR3 is TGTGCCAGCAGCTTTCAGACTAGCTTTGGCACAGATACGCAGTATTTT. Complete variable domain (other parts from reference TRBV7-9 and TRBJ2-3): DTGVSQNPRHKITKRGQNVTFRCDPISEHNRLYWYRQTLGQGPEFLTYFQNEAQLEKSRLLSDRFSAERPKGSFSTLEIQRTEQGDSAMYLCASSFQTSFGTDTQYFGPGTRLTVL.

In regard to this clone: This same CDR3 is encoded by further DNA sequences in the sample. The chain employs TRBV7-2 and TRBJ2-5, with D perhaps assigned TRBD1 or TRBD2 (5 bases each). CDR3 length: 14 amino acids. The V gene's germline CDR1 is SGHTA and CDR2 FQGNSA. V gave up 1 base and J gave up 4 bases, with 10 bases separating them. The CDR3 DNA sequence: TGTGCCAGCAGCTTAGGAGGGGCAGGAGAGACCCAGTACTTC. Translated: CASSLGGAGETQYF.

The chain uses TRBV6-5 and TRBJ1-4, with D possibly matching TRBD1 (6 bases). The V gene's germline CDR1 is MNHEY and CDR2 SVGAGI. The CDR3 runs to 14 residues. V was pared by 2 bases and J by 4 bases, with 8 bases between. CDR3 DNA sequence: TGTGCCAGCAGTTACCTCAGGGGTAATGAAAAACTGTTTTTT. Translated: CASSYLRGNEKLFF.

The J gene is TRBJ2-7, the V gene TRBV27; tentatively, D is TRBD2 (5 bases). CDR3 length: 13 amino acids. The germline gives CDR1 MNHEY, CDR2 SMNVEV (reference sequence). V lost 6 bases and J lost 0, with 9 bases in between. CDR3 in DNA: TGTGCCAGCAGCCACGGGGTCTCCTACGAGCAGTACTTC. It codes for CASSHGVSYEQYF.

The V gene is TRBV27, the J gene TRBJ2-7, with D uncertain. CDR3 size: 14 residues. The V end lost 5 bases, the J end lost 7 bases, and 18 bases lay between the germline ends. The germline gives CDR1 MNHEY, CDR2 SMNVEV (reference sequence). CDR3 nucleotide sequence: TGTGCCAGCAGTCCTAGACCTGAATCGGGTGAGCAGTACTTC. Amino acids: CASSPRPESGEQYF.

The chain joins TRBV6-6 to TRBJ2-1; D might be TRBD2 (5 bases). The germline V gene has CDR1 MNHNY and CDR2 SVGAGI (reference sequence). V lost 2 bases and J 1 base, leaving 12 bases between the germline ends. CDR3 length: 16 residues. The DNA for the CDR3 is TGTGCCAGCAGTTACCCTGCGGGCCGATCCTACAATGAGCAGTTCTTC. Translation gives CASSYPAGRSYNEQFF.

This clone was recorded once. J is TRBJ2-1 and V is TRBV6-5, with D possibly matching TRBD1 (6 bases). CDR3 length equals 12 residues. Looked up from germline, CDR1 is MNHEY and CDR2 is SVGAGI. V was clipped by 8 bases and J by 6 bases, with 11 bases between them. The CDR3 coding sequence is TGTGCCAGCCTAGGACAGTTCAATGAGCAGTTCTTC. As protein: CASLGQFNEQFF.

V is TRBV7-9 and J is TRBJ1-3; 8 bases fit TRBD1. The CDR3 totals 18 residues. V shed 4 bases, J shed 1 base, and the junction held 12 bases outside the gene matches. Looked up from germline, CDR1 is SEHNR and CDR2 is FQNEAQ (reference sequence). CDR3 coding DNA: TGTGCCAGCAGCTCTTGGACAGGGAAAGGCAAGTCTGGAAACACCATATATTTT. Its protein is CASSSWTGKGKSGNTIYF.

The chain carries TRBV12-3 or TRBV12-4 and TRBJ2-7; the D call may be TRBD1 or TRBD2 (5 bases each). This CDR3 is 13 amino acids long. The ends were cut back, 3 bases at V and 6 bases at J, with 12 bases in the middle. DNA for the CDR3: TGTGCCAGCAGTTTTCTGGGTGGGGGCGAGCAGTACTTC. Its protein is CASSFLGGGEQYF.

J is TRBJ2-3 and V is TRBV4-3; D perhaps matches TRBD2 (5 bases). V dropped 1 base and J dropped 1 base, with 6 bases sitting between them. The CDR3 sequence is 14 residues long. Germline-derived CDR1 and CDR2 are LGHNA and YSLEER. Written as DNA, the CDR3 is TGCGCCAGCAGCCAAGGGACTGGCACAGATACGCAGTATTTT. It is translated as CASSQGTGTDTQYF.

This chain connects TRBV13 to TRBJ1-2; D might be TRBD1 (6 bases). The CDR3 sequence is 13 residues long. CDR1 and CDR2 from the germline V gene are PRHDT and FYEKMQ (reference sequence). The V end was cut by 6 bases, the J end by 5 bases, with 13 bases between. CDR3 nucleotides: TGTGCCAGCAGTTACGACAGGATATATGGCTACACCTTC. This gives the protein CASSYDRIYGYTF.

For this clone: The sample carries other DNA sequences with the same CDR3. The chain carries TRBV30 and TRBJ1-2; D gene ambiguous. Trimming removed 0 bases at V and 1 base at J, with 6 bases between. CDR1 and CDR2 from the germline V gene are GTSNPN and SVGIG (reference sequence). The CDR3 spans 13 residues. In nucleotides, the CDR3 is TGTGCCTGGAGTGTAGATAGTAACTATGGCTACACCTTC. It codes for CAWSVDSNYGYTF.

The CDR3 bases are TGTGCCAGCCCCTCCCTGTGGGCTGGAGGGACGCCCTACGAGCAGTACTTC. Protein: CASPSLWAGGTPYEQYF. The chain combines TRBV9 with TRBJ2-7; tentatively, D is TRBD2 (6 bases). Germline loops: CDR1 SGDLS, CDR2 YYNGEE. CDR3 length: 17 amino acids. Trimming stripped 7 bases from V and 2 bases from J, with 25 bases between.

V is TRBV10-1 and J is TRBJ2-1, with D perhaps matching TRBD1 or TRBD2 (6 bases each). Trimming shortened V by 3 bases and J by 4 bases, and 16 bases separated the two germline ends. Germline V gene data show CDR1 as WNHNN and CDR2 as SYGVQD (reference sequence). CDR3 length: 16 amino acids. CDR3: CASSDRGGPGYNEQFF. CDR3 coding DNA: TGCGCCAGCAGTGATCGTGGGGGGCCGGGGTACAATGAGCAGTTCTTC.

V gene TRBV7-9 combines with J gene TRBJ1-5, with D maybe TRBD1 (6 bases). Per the germline V gene, CDR1 is SEHNR and CDR2 is FQNEAQ (reference sequence). The ends were cut back, 6 bases at V and 3 bases at J, with 21 bases in the middle. This CDR3 comprises 17 residues. DNA for the CDR3: TGTGCCAGCAGGTTATCGGGGGGGGACACGGACAATCAGCCCCAGCATTTT. It yields the protein CASRLSGGDTDNQPQHF.

CDR3 in amino acids: CASSQQRSKGSAQPQHF. The CDR3 DNA reads as TGTGCCAGCAGCCAGCAGCGCTCTAAGGGTAGTGCTCAGCCCCAGCATTTT. The rearrangement uses TRBV6-2 or TRBV6-3 and TRBJ1-5, with D hard to call. Germline CDR1 and CDR2: MNHEY and SVGEGT. The CDR3 runs 17 residues. V was clipped by 6 bases and J by 6 bases, with 24 bases between them.

The genes are TRBV6-5 and TRBJ2-7; 9 bases match TRBD1. Germline V CDR1 and CDR2: MNHEY, SVGAGI. This CDR3 has 15 amino acids. V was pared by 5 bases and J by 2 bases, with 7 bases of the junction left unmatched. CDR3 nucleotide sequence: TGTGCCAGCAGTCCTGGGACAGGGAATACCTACGAGCAGTACTTC. This codes for CASSPGTGNTYEQYF.

This rearrangement joins TRBV19 to TRBJ2-7, with D possibly matching TRBD1 (5 bases). The ends were cut back, 5 bases at V and 3 bases at J, with 20 bases in the middle. Germline lookup yields CDR1 LNHDA and CDR2 SQIVND (reference sequence). The length of the CDR3 is 16 residues. In DNA, the CDR3 is TGTGCCAGTAGTGGCCAGGCAGGGTTTTCCGACTACGAGCAGTACTTC. This translates into CASSGQAGFSDYEQYF.

The V and J genes are TRBV6-2 or TRBV6-3 and TRBJ2-5, with unresolved D. Germline V CDR1 and CDR2: MNHEY, SVGEGT. Between the trimmed V and J ends, which lost 6 bases and 5 bases, there was a span of 19 bases. The CDR3 is 15 residues long. The CDR3 loop reads CASSRGPRPPETQYF. CDR3 nucleotide sequence: TGTGCCAGCAGCCGCGGACCGCGACCACCTGAGACCCAGTACTTC.

Written as DNA, the CDR3 is TGTGCCAGCAGCCCAACAGGGGCCCAAGAGACCCAGTACTTC. Its translation: CASSPTGAQETQYF. The genes are TRBV5-4 and TRBJ2-5; TRBD1 matches 7 bases. J lost 1 base, V lost 4 bases, and 4 bases had no gene match. The CDR3 spans 14 residues. CDR1 and CDR2 (germline): SGHNT, YYREEE (reference sequence).

The chain joins TRBV19 to TRBJ2-1; weak D call: TRBD2 (5 bases). V lost 5 bases to trimming and J lost 7 bases, with 21 bases between them. CDR1 is LNHDA and CDR2 is SQIVND in the germline V gene (reference sequence). This CDR3 contains 16 residues. CDR3 sequence (DNA): TGTGCCAGTAGTCCCCGGGGAAAGCCATCTGGGAATGAGCAGTTCTTC. As protein: CASSPRGKPSGNEQFF.

The chain recombines TRBV9 with TRBJ1-1; tentatively, D is TRBD1 (6 bases). The V gene's germline CDR1 is SGDLS and CDR2 YYNGEE. The CDR3 is 13 residues long. V shed 3 bases and J shed 4 bases, with 10 bases lying between them. The CDR3 nucleotides read TGTGCCAGCAGCGCCCCCAGGGGCACTGAAGCTTTCTTT. It codes for CASSAPRGTEAFF. Full variable domain (rest looked up from reference TRBV9 and TRBJ1-1): DSGVTQTPKHLITATGQRVTLRCSPRSGDLSVYWYQQSLDQGLQFLIQYYNGEERAKGNILERFSAQQFPDLHSELNLSSLELGDSALYFCASSAPRGTEAFFGQGTRLTVV.

The V call is TRBV6-5, the J call TRBJ2-7, with a possible D match to TRBD2 (5 bases). V lost 4 bases and J lost 1, with 8 bases in between. Germline V gives CDR1 MNHEY, CDR2 SVGAGI. This CDR3 is built from 13 residues. Written as DNA, the CDR3 is TGTGCCAGCAGTTTCCGGGAATCCTACGAGCAGTACTTC. Translated, it gives CASSFRESYEQYF.

The CDR3 DNA follows: TGCGCCAGCAGCCCGTCTACCAACTATCAGGGACATGGCTACACCTTC. It translates to CASSPSTNYQGHGYTF. J is TRBJ1-2 and V is TRBV4-1, with D perhaps matching TRBD1 (5 bases). From germline, CDR1 is MGHRA and CDR2 YSYEKL. V gave up 4 bases and J gave up 6 bases, with 21 bases separating them. The CDR3 extends over 16 amino acids.

This clone has just one count. The chain links TRBV28 to TRBJ1-1; TRBD1 might be the D (5 bases). V dropped 3 bases and J dropped 11 bases, with 13 bases sitting between them. This CDR3 is 12 amino acids long. The germline V gene has CDR1 MDHEN and CDR2 SYDVKM. CDR3 bases: TGTGCCAGCAGTTTTTTTGATCGGGGGGCTTTCTTT. It is translated as CASSFFDRGAFF.

Comment on this clone: Different DNA sequences within this sample yield the same CDR3. The chain couples TRBV12-3 or TRBV12-4 to TRBJ1-5, with a weak D call TRBD1 (6 bases). Trimming shortened V by 5 bases and J by 4 bases, and 9 bases separated the two germline ends. CDR3 length equals 13 residues. CDR3 amino acids: CASSLDRNQPQHF. CDR3 nucleotides: TGTGCCAGCAGTCTCGACAGGAATCAGCCCCAGCATTTT.